This TCR beta chain was recovered during a study of CD8 T cells in Susac syndrome. Findings and caveats of the study: By the study's own acknowledgment, its TCR sequencing and HLA analysis included relatively few individuals.

From blood CD8+ and CD4+ T cells, the TCR beta chain was sequenced. Negative isolation yielded the CD8+ and CD4+ T cells, while FACS enriched the TEMRA cells. Per germline, CDR1 DFQATT and CDR2 SNEGSKA (reference sequence). With V trimmed by 6 bases and J by 2 bases, 6 bases remained unmatched. This CDR3 is 14 amino acids long. RNA in amounts of roughly 0.5 to 1 ug was reverse transcribed with random hexamers. Across 54 Vbeta and 13 Jbeta, TCR beta CDR3 was amplified with immunoSEQ multiplex PCR. TCRdb called the immunoSEQ multiplex PCR reads again in MiXCR, with one record for every CDR3 protein. The repertoire includes approximately 230,000 distinct CDR3 sequences, 93% of them detected once, and approximately 0.072% sits in the top ten. Note on this clonotype: The target antigen is unknown.

The origin of this receptor is a human donor with multiple sclerosis. The chain uses TRBV20-1 and TRBJ1-2; TRBD1 matches 10 bases. The specimen sequenced was CD4+ T cells from PBMCs. The CDR3 protein is CSASGDRGNYGYTF. DNA of the CDR3: TGCAGTGCCAGCGGGGACAGGGGAAACTATGGCTACACCTTC.